One T cell receptor (beta chain) is described in this entry. Its cognate antigen has yet to be identified. The record has no base qualities; no much larger clone is one base away. The data originate from a study of tumor-infiltrating lymphocytes in localized non-small cell lung cancer (dated by TCRdb to the early 2020s). Notes on the research overall: The cohort covered several histologies, both smokers and never-smokers, and patients whose samples were collected after neoadjuvant chemotherapy. For a few dozen patients, immunoSEQ T-cell fraction was compared between paired tumor and uninvolved lung. From each patient came resected tumor tissue plus uninvolved lung tissue from that same patient, and the uninvolved lung tissue was described as non-adjacent to the tumor. The overall ICON cohort comprised 150 surgical patients with localized non-small cell lung cancer whose tumors were resected. Flow cytometry, multiplex immunofluorescence, RNA-seq, exome sequencing and proteomics were applied to the same patients as TCR sequencing, which was one of several integrated assays. Study-level results and caveats: Because assay coverage varied across patients depending on available tissue quantity, TCR sequencing was performed for only a subset of the cohort. Higher T cell infiltration in tumors than in uninvolved lung tissue was supported by TCRbeta sequencing, consistent with immunofluorescence CD3 counts. The TCR-derived T-cell fraction showed no difference between the flow cytometry-defined immunotypes IM1 (good prognosis) and IM2 (poor prognosis). Different pieces of the same tissue were used for different assays, so technical variation could not be separated from intratumor heterogeneity. Tumor T-cell fraction from TCR sequencing was not associated with recurrence-free survival (p = 0.61).

The T-cell fraction in tumor and uninvolved lung tissue was provided by TCR sequencing with the immunoSEQ assay. The source study handled its data this way. For survival analysis, patients were divided into high (upper tertile) and low (lower two tertiles) T-cell fraction groups, which were compared by log-rank test. Paired tumor versus uninvolved lung differences in T-cell fraction were tested with a signed-rank test. This is the immuneACCESS table as TCRdb keeps it, with only in-frame sequences that have V and J called. A part of the clones is gone; compared with another copy, unresolved V genes explain less than half, and the rest is unexplained. Clone size and the V and J calls come from that table; the DNA yielded D and trimming. Present in this sample are 11,000 to 15,000 clones, roughly four fifths of which were seen just once. The leading ten clones occupy roughly 21% of the sample. Patient enrollment in ICON started in the first half of 2016, and the final patient was enrolled in late 2018. From a subcohort of 60 to 90 patients, fresh tumor and matched uninvolved tissue were collected for in-depth immune analyses, including TCR sequencing. No cell sorting was done, and TCR sequencing was instead run on DNA isolated from bulk tissue.

The CDR3 contains 13 residues, cysteine and phenylalanine counted. Of all the DNA, just the CDR3 is kept, 39 bases in frame from base 1. Sequences SGDLS (CDR1) and YYNGEE (CDR2) are obtained from the germline V gene. Trimming removed 3 bases from V and 7 bases from J, leaving 11 bases between the germline ends. The chain uses TRBV9 and TRBJ1-5; too little of a D gene remains to name it. Sequenced input: lung tumor tissue. The clonotype comes from a human donor with non-small cell lung cancer. The CDR3 has the sequence CASSAEGYQPQHF. The sequenced DNA: TGTGCCAGCAGCGCCGAGGGTTACCAGCCCCAGCATTTT.